The next 23 T cell receptor beta chains were all read from a single sample in a study of shared clonotypes between healthy human individuals. Here immunoSEQ multiplex PCR was the method, and the copy in TCRdb shows in-frame clones only, minus some. Of 2 million to 2.5 million clones in the sample, around 93% were seen once. Sequenced sample: naive CD4+ T cells from PBMCs. Subset specified: CD45RA+ positively selected. The receptors come from a man younger than 35 in good health. Some clones in this sample may be carry-over from other donors' samples.

V is TRBV7-9 and J is TRBJ2-1; a possible D gene is TRBD1 (6 bases). The CDR3 runs 15 residues. Deletions cut 7 bases from V and 4 bases from J, with 17 bases between. Germline assignment: CDR1 SEHNR and CDR2 FQNEAQ (reference sequence). The CDR3 is CASTTFQDRYNEQFF. CDR3 in DNA: TGTGCCAGCACCACGTTCCAGGACAGATACAATGAGCAGTTCTTC. Full variable domain (missing parts from reference TRBV7-9 and TRBJ2-1): DTGVSQNPRHKITKRGQNVTFRCDPISEHNRLYWYRQTLGQGPEFLTYFQNEAQLEKSRLLSDRFSAERPKGSFSTLEIQRTEQGDSAMYLCASTTFQDRYNEQFFGPGTRLTVL.

The rearrangement uses TRBV5-1 and TRBJ2-1; TRBD2 aligns across 12 bases. The CDR3 contains 16 residues. Germline lookup yields CDR1 SGHRS and CDR2 YFSETQ. The V and J ends lost 3 bases and 4 bases, in that order; junction bases with no gene match: 5. CDR3 protein: CASSSRLAGEYNEQFF. For the CDR3, the DNA is TGCGCCAGCAGCTCGAGACTAGCGGGGGAATACAATGAGCAGTTCTTC. The entire variable domain, with the rest obtained from reference TRBV5-1 and TRBJ2-1, is as follows: KAGVTQTPRYLIKTRGQQVTLSCSPISGHRSVSWYQQTPGQGLQFLFEYFSETQRNKGNFPGRFSGRQFSNSRSEMNVSTLELGDSALYLCASSSRLAGEYNEQFFGPGTRLTVL.

The chain carries TRBV18 and TRBJ2-5; 7 positions agree with TRBD2. Germline CDR1 and CDR2: KGHSH and LQKENI. The junction had 3 bases not matched to a gene; V was cut back by 2 bases and J by 3 bases. The CDR3 is made up of 14 amino acids. CDR3 protein: CASSPWSGKETQYF. CDR3 DNA: TGTGCCAGCTCACCATGGAGCGGGAAAGAGACCCAGTACTTC.

The V call is TRBV30, the J call TRBJ2-1, with D maybe TRBD1 (6 bases). From germline, CDR1 is GTSNPN and CDR2 SVGIG (reference sequence). CDR3 length equals 15 residues. Trimming left V 2 bases short and J 9 bases short, with 20 bases between. The DNA for the CDR3 is TGTGCCTGGAGTCGTTGGGGACACTTTAACAGTGAGCAGTTCTTC. The encoded protein is CAWSRWGHFNSEQFF.

This clone came up once. The chain recombines TRBV4-1 with TRBJ1-2, with TRBD1 matching 7 bases. V shed 3 bases, J shed 8 bases, and the junction held 9 bases outside the gene matches. Germline CDR1 MGHRA, CDR2 YSYEKL. The CDR3 is 14 residues long. This CDR3 reads CASSHGTPGGGYTF. The CDR3 DNA sequence: TGCGCCAGCAGCCACGGCACCCCAGGGGGAGGCTACACCTTC.

The chain carries TRBV5-1 and TRBJ1-2; 7 nucleotides match TRBD1. Germline V lookup: CDR1 SGHRS, CDR2 YFSETQ. V was pared by 4 bases and J by 8 bases, with 8 bases of the junction left unmatched. The CDR3 loop spans 13 amino acids. The CDR3 loop is CASSATGSDGYTF. DNA for the CDR3: TGCGCCAGCAGCGCGACAGGGTCCGACGGCTACACCTTC.

J is TRBJ1-4 and V is TRBV28; 9 bases line up with TRBD1. The CDR3 totals 15 residues. Germline V gene lookup returns CDR1 MDHEN and CDR2 SYDVKM. With 2 bases clipped from V and 8 bases from J, the junction kept 6 bases outside the gene matches. Written as DNA, the CDR3 is TGTGCCAGCAGTTTAGATGGACAGGGGAACGAAAAACTGTTTTTT. Encoded protein: CASSLDGQGNEKLFF.

The chain recombines TRBV2 with TRBJ2-1, with TRBD2 matching over 7 bases. The trim removed 1 base at V and 0 bases at J, leaving 9 bases unmatched. CDR1 is SNHLY, CDR2 FYNNEI, per germline. The CDR3 has 18 amino acids. In DNA form, the CDR3 reads TGTGCCAGCAGTGAAGATCTCGTACTAGCGAGCTCCTACAATGAGCAGTTCTTC. Its translation is CASSEDLVLASSYNEQFF.

The genes are TRBV7-2 and TRBJ1-3; D remains ambiguous. Trimming cost V 4 bases and J 8 bases, with 9 bases left between them. The CDR3 sequence is 12 residues long. Looked up from germline, CDR1 is SGHTA and CDR2 is FQGNSA. CDR3 sequence (DNA): TGTGCCAGCAGCTCCTCGAGGCACACCATATATTTT. Its translation: CASSSSRHTIYF.

The rearrangement uses TRBV2 and TRBJ1-6; D perhaps matches TRBD1 (5 bases). Germline V gene lookup returns CDR1 SNHLY and CDR2 FYNNEI. The CDR3 contains 14 residues. V shed 6 bases and J shed 7 bases, with 13 bases lying between them. CDR3 nucleotides: TGTGCCAGCAGCTCCGGGACGGGGAATTCACCCCTCCACTTT. Residues: CASSSGTGNSPLHF.

This chain connects TRBV25-1 to TRBJ1-2, with 7 bases aligning to TRBD1. The CDR3 contains 16 residues. CDR1 MGHDK and CDR2 SYGVNS come from the germline V gene. CDR3 sequence reads: CAKGDRRYESMDGYTF. The CDR3 DNA reads as TGTGCAAAAGGGGACAGAAGATACGAATCTATGGATGGCTACACCTTC.

In this sample, this clone turned up once. The chain joins TRBV15 to TRBJ2-2; 7 positions match TRBD1. The CDR3 is made up of 13 amino acids. V was pared by 3 bases and J by 7 bases, with 2 bases of the junction left unmatched. Germline CDR1 reads LNHNV; CDR2 reads YYDKDF (reference sequence). In DNA, the CDR3 is TGTGCCACCAGCAGGGGGGACAGCGGGGAGCTGTTTTTT. Amino acid sequence: CATSRGDSGELFF. The entire variable domain, with the rest obtained from reference TRBV15 and TRBJ2-2, is as follows: DAMVIQNPRYQVTQFGKPVTLSCSQTLNHNVMYWYQQKSSQAPKLLFHYYDKDFNNEADTPDNFQSRRPNTSFCFLDIRSPGLGDTAMYLCATSRGDSGELFFGEGSRLTVL.

This chain joins TRBV28 and TRBJ1-2; possible D gene TRBD1, 5 bases. This CDR3 has 17 amino acids. The V gene lost 2 bases and the J gene lost 4 bases, with 20 bases spanning the gap. CDR1 is MDHEN and CDR2 is SYDVKM in the germline V gene. This CDR3 reads CASSLLGRLDGGYGYTF. In DNA form, the CDR3 reads TGTGCCAGCAGTTTACTGGGACGCCTAGATGGTGGCTATGGCTACACCTTC.

The CDR3 nucleotides read TGTGCCAGCAGGGCTAACGGGGACATTCAGTACTTC. Residues: CASRANGDIQYF. The chain recombines TRBV6-1 with TRBJ2-4; weak D call: TRBD2 (5 bases). Germline CDR1 MNHNS, CDR2 SASEGT. The CDR3 is made up of 12 amino acids. V was shortened by 6 bases and J by 8 bases, with 11 bases between the two germline ends.

The chain recombines TRBV18 with TRBJ1-2; D not certain. Germline CDR1 reads KGHSH; CDR2 reads LQKENI. CDR3 length: 14 amino acids. V lost 5 bases, J lost 7 bases, and 17 bases lay in between. The CDR3 region has the DNA TGTGCCAGCTCATTAGCGGCGTCAACCCCTGGCTACACCTTC. Its protein is CASSLAASTPGYTF.

This sequence joins TRBV7-2 and TRBJ2-7; weak D call: TRBD1 (6 bases). In germline, CDR1 is SGHTA, CDR2 FQGNSA. The V and J ends lost 5 bases and 7 bases respectively, with 18 bases between them. The CDR3 runs to 14 residues. DNA for the CDR3: TGTGCCAGCAGCCGAGAGTACGGGACACGGGAGCAGTACTTC. Protein: CASSREYGTREQYF.

This clone appeared once. V usage is TRBV28 and J usage is TRBJ2-5, with D unresolved. Trimming removed 3 bases from V and 5 bases from J, with 10 bases in between. This CDR3 is built from 13 residues. Germline CDR1 is MDHEN and CDR2 is SYDVKM. In DNA form, the CDR3 reads TGTGCCAGCAGTTTGGTTCACCCGGAGACCCAGTACTTC. The encoded protein is CASSLVHPETQYF.

The V call is TRBV4-3, the J call TRBJ2-7, with D tentatively TRBD1 (6 bases). Per the germline V gene, CDR1 is LGHNA and CDR2 is YSLEER. The CDR3 has 14 amino acids. V was clipped by 3 bases and J by 4 bases, with 13 bases between them. CDR3 protein: CASSHAAGVYEQYF. The CDR3 DNA is TGCGCCAGCAGCCATGCGGCAGGGGTTTACGAGCAGTACTTC.

On this clone: Additional DNA sequences in this sample encode the identical CDR3. The V gene is TRBV2, the J gene TRBJ1-5; D is ambiguous. The CDR3 is 13 amino acids. The germline V and J ends were trimmed by 4 bases and 4 bases, with 8 bases remaining between them. The V gene's germline CDR1 is SNHLY and CDR2 FYNNEI. The CDR3 spells CASSVAPNQPQHF. The CDR3, as DNA: TGTGCCAGCAGTGTAGCGCCAAATCAGCCCCAGCATTTT.

The rearrangement uses TRBV28 and TRBJ1-4; D possibly corresponds to TRBD1 (5 bases). The germline V gene encodes CDR1 MDHEN and CDR2 SYDVKM. Trimming left V 6 bases short and J 4 bases short, with 18 bases between. The length of the CDR3 is 16 residues. CDR3 bases: TGTGCCAGCAGCTCCGGGGCCGGCGCCCTTAATGAAAAACTGTTTTTT. Its protein product is CASSSGAGALNEKLFF.

CDR3 residues: CAISADREGTDTQYF. For the CDR3, the DNA is TGTGCCATCAGCGCTGACAGGGAAGGCACAGATACGCAGTATTTT. V is TRBV10-3 and J is TRBJ2-3; 7 bases map to TRBD1. This CDR3 has 15 residues. V lost 6 bases to trimming and J lost 1 base; unmatched junction nucleotides: 7. The germline V gene has CDR1 ENHRY and CDR2 SYGVKD.

CDR3 protein: CASSKDRAEAFF. The CDR3 DNA reads TGCGCCAGCAGTAAGGACAGGGCTGAAGCTTTCTTT. The V gene is TRBV5-1, the J gene TRBJ1-1, with 8 bases fitting TRBD1. The CDR3 contains 12 residues. CDR1 is SGHRS, CDR2 YFSETQ, per germline. J lost 6 bases, V lost 5 bases, and 3 bases had no gene match. Full variable domain (remainder filled in from reference TRBV5-1 and TRBJ1-1): KAGVTQTPRYLIKTRGQQVTLSCSPISGHRSVSWYQQTPGQGLQFLFEYFSETQRNKGNFPGRFSGRQFSNSRSEMNVSTLELGDSALYLCASSKDRAEAFFGQGTRLTVV.

The chain uses TRBV7-9 and TRBJ1-1; TRBD1 might be the D (6 bases). The V gene lost 2 bases and the J gene lost 10 bases, with 8 bases spanning the gap. The germline V gene has CDR1 SEHNR and CDR2 FQNEAQ (reference sequence). The CDR3 extends over 11 amino acids. Written as DNA, the CDR3 is TGTGCCAGCAGCTTAACAGGGAGAGCTTTCTTT. Amino acid sequence: CASSLTGRAFF. The whole variable domain, remainder taken from reference TRBV7-9 and TRBJ1-1, is DTGVSQNPRHKITKRGQNVTFRCDPISEHNRLYWYRQTLGQGPEFLTYFQNEAQLEKSRLLSDRFSAERPKGSFSTLEIQRTEQGDSAMYLCASSLTGRAFFGQGTRLTVV.